This section outlines one T cell receptor (beta chain) sequence together with its context. Produced via immunoSEQ multiplex PCR; TCRdb's table is partial and in-frame only. The table shows nearly 30,000 clones, with 60% to 80% occurring only once. Germline lookup yields CDR1 SGHNT and CDR2 YYREEE (reference sequence). V was pared by 0 bases and J by 4 bases, with 17 bases between. The CDR3 totals 17 residues. This record comes from a study of regulatory dendritic cells for organ transplantation. Sequencing used memory CD4+ T cells from blood. Regarding subset: CD45RO+ memory T cells. V usage is TRBV5-4 and J usage is TRBJ2-1; D may be TRBD1 or TRBD2 (7 bases each). The clonotype originates from a human donor in good health. DNA for the CDR3: TGTGCCAGCAGCTTGGAACCAGGGGGGGCGAGATACAATGAGCAGTTCTTC. The encoded protein is CASSLEPGGARYNEQFF.